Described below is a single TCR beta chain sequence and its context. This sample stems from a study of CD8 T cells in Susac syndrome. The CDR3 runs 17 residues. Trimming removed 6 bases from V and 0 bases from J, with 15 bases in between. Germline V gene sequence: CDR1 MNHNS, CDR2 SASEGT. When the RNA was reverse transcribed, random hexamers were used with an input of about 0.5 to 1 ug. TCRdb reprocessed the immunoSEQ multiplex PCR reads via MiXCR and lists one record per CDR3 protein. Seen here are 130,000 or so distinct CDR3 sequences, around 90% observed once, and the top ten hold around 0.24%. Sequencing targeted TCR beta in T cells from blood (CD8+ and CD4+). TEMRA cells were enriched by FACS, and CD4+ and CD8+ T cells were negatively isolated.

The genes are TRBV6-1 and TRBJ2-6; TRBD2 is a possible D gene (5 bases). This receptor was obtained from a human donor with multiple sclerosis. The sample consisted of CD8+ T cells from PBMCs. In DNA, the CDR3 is TGTGCCAGCAGGTCCGATTGGGCGGGCTCTGGGGCCAACGTCCTGACTTTC. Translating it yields CASRSDWAGSGANVLTF.